Listed below are T cell receptor beta chains from one sample, sequenced in a study of post-analysis software for immune sequencing data. MiXCR, run by TCRdb on the PCR reads, gives a single entry per CDR3 protein. The profile shows about 570,000 distinct CDR3 sequences, about a third of them singletons. The sequenced sample consisted of blood. These receptors came from a girl aged 2 to 17 with multiple sclerosis. Each CDR3 is given with its conserved first and last residue. D genes are given only for firm matches. Clone sizes are given selectively: once, few, many, or a class where the clone is expanded.

CASSRWAVGQETQYF | TGTGCCAGCAGCCGATGGGCAGTGGGTCAAGAGACCCAGTACTTC | TRBJ2-5 | NA | NA | TRBV7-6
CASSAIQQSGRYF | TGTGCCAGCAGCGCAATACAACAGTCAGGAAGGTATTTT | TRBJ2-3 | NA | NA | TRBV12-3/TRBV12-4
CSARAWGSLLETQYF | TGCAGTGCTAGAGCCTGGGGGTCCTTACTAGAGACCCAGTACTTC | TRBJ2-5 | NA | NA | TRBV20-1
CASSLGMGVGNQPQHF | TGTGCCAGCAGCTTAGGAATGGGTGTGGGGAATCAGCCCCAGCATTTT | TRBJ1-5 | NA | NA | TRBV11-2
CASTVPGQGIYGYTF | TGTGCCAGCACTGTCCCGGGACAGGGAATCTATGGCTACACCTTC | TRBJ1-2 | few | TRBD1 | TRBV6-1
CASSPNGRVLNIQYF | TGTGCCAGCAGCCCCAACGGGCGGGTTCTAAACATTCAGTACTTC | TRBJ2-4 | NA | NA | TRBV3-1
CASSLAGLANQLRFYNEQFF | TGCGCCAGCAGCTTGGCCGGACTAGCTAATCAACTCCGTTTCTACAATGAGCAGTTCTTC | TRBJ2-1 | NA | TRBD2 | TRBV5-1
CASSSRDRGNYGYTF | TGTGCCAGCAGTTCCCGGGACAGAGGGAACTATGGCTACACCTTC | TRBJ1-2 | many | TRBD1 | TRBV6-6
CASTTSGEFYEQYF | TGTGCCAGCACAACGAGCGGGGAGTTCTACGAGCAGTACTTC | TRBJ2-7 | few | TRBD2 | TRBV6-6
CASRQGINEKLFF | TGTGCCAGCAGACAAGGGATTAATGAAAAACTGTTTTTT | TRBJ1-4 | NA | NA | TRBV6-5
CASSLRGVPSTDTQYF | TGTGCCAGCAGCCTAAGGGGAGTCCCTAGCACAGATACGCAGTATTTT | TRBJ2-3 | few | NA | TRBV7-3
CASSVVGSGGRSSYNERFF | TGTGCCAGCAGCGTAGTTGGTAGCGGGGGGAGAAGCTCCTACAATGAGCGGTTCTTC | TRBJ2-1 | NA | TRBD2 | TRBV9
CAIRSSLTGAKNIQYF | TGTGCCATCAGATCCTCCTTGACAGGAGCCAAAAACATTCAGTACTTC | TRBJ2-4 | few | NA | TRBV10-3
CATTTTVNTEAFF | TGTGCCACCACCACGACAGTTAACACTGAAGCTTTCTTT | TRBJ1-1 | NA | NA | TRBV15
CASSLAGGDEQYF | TGTGCCAGCAGTCTAGCGGGGGGCGACGAGCAGTACTTC | TRBJ2-7 | few | TRBD2 | TRBV28
CSARDVRGYTF | TGCAGTGCTAGAGATGTGCGTGGCTACACCTTC | TRBJ1-2 | NA | NA | TRBV20-1
CASSPGARPSDNEKLFF | TGTGCCAGCAGTCCCGGGGCCAGGCCTTCCGATAATGAAAAACTGTTTTTT | TRBJ1-4 | few | NA | TRBV5-5
CASSLTDRGNYGKNIQYF | TGTGCCAGCAGCTTGACCGACAGGGGCAACTACGGCAAAAACATTCAGTACTTC | TRBJ2-4 | few | TRBD1 | TRBV7-8
CSARPRGSNEQFF | TGCAGTGCTAGACCTCGAGGGAGCAATGAGCAGTTCTTC | TRBJ2-1 | NA | NA | TRBV20-1
CASSVRARDTQYF | TGTGCCAGCAGTGTTAGGGCGAGGGATACGCAGTATTTT | TRBJ2-3 | NA | NA | TRBV2
CASSLAGAYTGELFF | TGTGCCAGCAGCTTAGCGGGGGCTTACACCGGGGAGCTGTTTTTT | TRBJ2-2 | NA | NA | TRBV13
CSAKRQTLHSPLHF | TGCAGTGCAAAACGACAGACCTTACATTCACCCCTCCACTTT | TRBJ1-6 | few | NA | TRBV20-1
CASSPTTAAQQFF | TGTGCCAGCAGCCCGACCACGGCCGCGCAGCAGTTCTTC | TRBJ2-1 | NA | NA | TRBV12-3/TRBV12-4
CSVVYSWGRFYEQYF | TGCAGCGTTGTCTACTCGTGGGGGAGATTCTACGAGCAGTACTTC | TRBJ2-7 | few | NA | TRBV29-1
CAGTMGGVRETQYF | TGTGCCGGCACCATGGGGGGGGTCCGAGAGACCCAGTACTTC | TRBJ2-5 | NA | TRBD2 | TRBV7-9
CSVVAGRAFTDTQYF | TGCAGCGTTGTAGCGGGGAGGGCCTTCACAGATACGCAGTATTTT | TRBJ2-3 | few | TRBD2 | TRBV29-1
CSGADREDSPLHF | TGCAGTGGAGCGGACAGGGAGGATTCACCCCTCCACTTT | TRBJ1-6 | NA | TRBD1 | TRBV20-1
CSVERLAGGDTQYF | TGCAGCGTTGAAAGGCTAGCGGGGGGAGATACGCAGTATTTT | TRBJ2-3 | few | TRBD2 | TRBV29-1
CASSVPGTGDEQYF | TGTGCCAGCAGTGTTCCCGGGACAGGGGATGAGCAGTACTTC | TRBJ2-7 | NA | TRBD1 | TRBV12-3/TRBV12-4
CASNQNGQETQYF | TGTGCCAGCAACCAAAACGGCCAAGAGACCCAGTACTTC | TRBJ2-5 | NA | NA | TRBV11-2
CSAPGWKETQYF | TGCAGTGCTCCGGGCTGGAAAGAGACCCAGTACTTC | TRBJ2-5 | NA | NA | TRBV20-1
CASSEGFSRQSVTYEQYF | TGCGCCAGCAGCGAAGGATTTAGCCGACAGAGTGTAACCTACGAGCAGTACTTC | TRBJ2-7 | few | NA | TRBV5-1
CASSATGQTRYEQYF | TGTGCCAGCAGCGCGACAGGTCAAACGCGCTACGAGCAGTACTTC | TRBJ2-7 | few | NA | TRBV12-3/TRBV12-4
CRRVEGPETQYF | TGCAGAAGAGTAGAAGGGCCGGAGACCCAGTACTTC | TRBJ2-5 | many | NA | TRBV29-1
CASSQAQAETQYF | TGCGCCAGCAGCCAAGCCCAGGCGGAGACCCAGTACTTC | TRBJ2-5 | NA | NA | TRBV4-1
CASKSWSGANVLTF | TGTGCCAGCAAGAGTTGGTCTGGGGCCAACGTCCTGACTTTC | TRBJ2-6 | many | NA | TRBV25-1
CASSLDIQETQYF | TGCGCCAGCAGCTTGGACATCCAAGAGACCCAGTACTTC | TRBJ2-5 | many | NA | TRBV7-9
CASRSYGDGYTF | TGTGCCAGCAGGTCCTACGGGGATGGCTACACCTTC | TRBJ1-2 | NA | NA | TRBV2
CASSLEPGRGNYGYTF | TGTGCCAGCAGTTTAGAACCGGGGCGGGGTAACTATGGCTACACCTTC | TRBJ1-2 | few | NA | TRBV12-3/TRBV12-4
CASSPPGQGYYNEQFF | TGTGCCAGCAGCCCTCCAGGACAGGGGTACTACAATGAGCAGTTCTTC | TRBJ2-1 | NA | TRBD1 | TRBV7-9
CASSLLTVPEQFF | TGTGCCAGCAGTTTATTGACCGTCCCTGAGCAGTTCTTC | TRBJ2-1 | few | NA | TRBV28
CASSPEGPHNEQFF | TGCGCCAGCAGCCCCGAGGGGCCCCACAATGAGCAGTTCTTC | TRBJ2-1 | NA | NA | TRBV5-1
CSAHKSRVANYGYTF | TGCAGTGCGCACAAATCGAGGGTAGCCAACTATGGCTACACCTTC | TRBJ1-2 | NA | NA | TRBV20-1
CASSLGSGAGGSGYTF | TGTGCCAGCAGCTTAGGAAGCGGAGCGGGCGGTAGTGGCTACACCTTC | TRBJ1-2 | few | NA | TRBV7-9
CSAKPPWTPNTGELFF | TGCAGTGCTAAACCGCCGTGGACACCTAACACCGGGGAGCTGTTTTTT | TRBJ2-2 | NA | NA | TRBV20-1
CASTPGVVETQYF | TGTGCCAGCACCCCCGGGGTGGTTGAGACCCAGTACTTC | TRBJ2-5 | NA | NA | TRBV28
CASSLVGGGPIDTQYF | TGTGCCAGCAGCTTGGTTGGCGGGGGGCCAATAGATACGCAGTATTTT | TRBJ2-3 | few | TRBD2 | TRBV5-6
CASSLELAGGGNEQFF | TGTGCCAGCAGCTTAGAACTAGCGGGGGGCGGGAATGAGCAGTTCTTC | TRBJ2-1 | NA | TRBD2 | TRBV7-2
CASEADTQYF | TGTGCCAGCGAGGCAGATACGCAGTATTTT | TRBJ2-3 | few | NA | TRBV6-6
CASSTPWTLRETQYF | TGTGCCAGCAGCACACCTTGGACTCTCCGAGAGACCCAGTACTTC | TRBJ2-5 | many | NA | TRBV7-8
CASQSGGACNEQFF | TGTGCCAGCCAAAGCGGGGGGGCCTGCAATGAGCAGTTCTTC | TRBJ2-1 | NA | TRBD2 | TRBV19
CASSRETGGNQPQHF | TGTGCCAGCTCACGGGAAACAGGGGGCAATCAGCCCCAGCATTTT | TRBJ1-5 | NA | TRBD1 | TRBV18
CSAQMGQGNSPLHF | TGCAGTGCCCAGATGGGACAGGGAAATTCACCCCTCCACTTT | TRBJ1-6 | NA | TRBD1 | TRBV20-1
CSARDWGYNSPLHF | TGCAGTGCTAGAGATTGGGGCTATAATTCACCCCTCCACTTT | TRBJ1-6 | few | NA | TRBV20-1
CASSRQDHEQYF | TGCGCCAGCAGCCGACAGGACCACGAGCAGTACTTC | TRBJ2-7 | NA | NA | TRBV5-1